This TCR beta chain was documented in a study of cytomegalovirus exposure and HLA in healthy donors. Across the whole study: Unique TCRs from HLA-typed donors, around 93 million of them, were held in an early data release.

Primers: 60 Vbeta forward and 13 Jbeta reverse. Assay used: immunoSEQ multiplex PCR; TCRdb lists only in-frame clones, some missing. The sample yields 230,000 or so clones, about 93% seen once. The V gene end was trimmed by 0 bases and the J gene end by 4 bases; junction bases not matched to a gene: 4. This CDR3 comprises 15 residues. Germline V lookup: CDR1 MNHEY, CDR2 SVGAGI. This TCR derives from a girl aged 2 to 9 in good health and CMV-seronegative. V and J are TRBV6-5 and TRBJ2-5, with TRBD2 identical over 8 bases. The sample taken for sequencing was PBMCs. The CDR3 protein is CASSYSGGARETQYF. CDR3 in DNA: TGTGCCAGCAGTTACTCCGGGGGGGCTAGAGAGACCCAGTACTTC.